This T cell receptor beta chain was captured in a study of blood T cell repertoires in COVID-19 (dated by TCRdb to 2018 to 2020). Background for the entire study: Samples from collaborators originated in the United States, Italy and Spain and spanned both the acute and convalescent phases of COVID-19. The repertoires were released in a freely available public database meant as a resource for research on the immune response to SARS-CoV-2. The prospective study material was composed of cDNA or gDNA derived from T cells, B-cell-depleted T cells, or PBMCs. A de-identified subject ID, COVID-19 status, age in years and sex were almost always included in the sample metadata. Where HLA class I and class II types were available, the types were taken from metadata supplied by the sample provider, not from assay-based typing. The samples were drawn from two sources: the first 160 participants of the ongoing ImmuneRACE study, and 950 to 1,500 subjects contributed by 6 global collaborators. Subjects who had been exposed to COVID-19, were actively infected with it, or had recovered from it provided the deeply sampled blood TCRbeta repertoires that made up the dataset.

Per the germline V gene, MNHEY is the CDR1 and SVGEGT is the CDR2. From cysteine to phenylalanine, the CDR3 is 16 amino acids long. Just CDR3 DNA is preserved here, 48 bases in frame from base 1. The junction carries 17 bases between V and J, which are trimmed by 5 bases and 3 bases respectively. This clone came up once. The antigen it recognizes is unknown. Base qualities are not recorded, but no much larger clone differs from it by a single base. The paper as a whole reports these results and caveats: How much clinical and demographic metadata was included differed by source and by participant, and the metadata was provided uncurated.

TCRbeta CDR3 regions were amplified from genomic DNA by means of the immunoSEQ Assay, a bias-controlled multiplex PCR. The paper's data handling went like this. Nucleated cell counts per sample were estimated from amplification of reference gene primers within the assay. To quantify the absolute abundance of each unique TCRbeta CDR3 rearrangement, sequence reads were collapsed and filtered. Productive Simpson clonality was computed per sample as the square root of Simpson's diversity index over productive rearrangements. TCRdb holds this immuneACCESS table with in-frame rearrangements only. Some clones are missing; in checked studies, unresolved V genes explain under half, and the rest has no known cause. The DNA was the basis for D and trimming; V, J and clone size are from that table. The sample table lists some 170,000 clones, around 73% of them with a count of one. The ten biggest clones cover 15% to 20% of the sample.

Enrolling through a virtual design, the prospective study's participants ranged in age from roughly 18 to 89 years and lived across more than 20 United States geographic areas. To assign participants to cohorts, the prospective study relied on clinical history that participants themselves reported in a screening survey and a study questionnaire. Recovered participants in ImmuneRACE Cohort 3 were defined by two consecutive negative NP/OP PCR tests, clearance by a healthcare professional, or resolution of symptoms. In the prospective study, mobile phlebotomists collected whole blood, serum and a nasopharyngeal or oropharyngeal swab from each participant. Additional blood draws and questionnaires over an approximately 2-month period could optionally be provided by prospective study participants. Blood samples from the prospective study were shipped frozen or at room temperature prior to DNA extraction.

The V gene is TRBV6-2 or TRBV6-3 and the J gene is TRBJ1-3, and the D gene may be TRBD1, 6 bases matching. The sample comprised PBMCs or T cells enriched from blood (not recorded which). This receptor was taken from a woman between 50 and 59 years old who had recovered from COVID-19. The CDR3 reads CASSTNHREGGNTIYF. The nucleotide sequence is TGTGCCAGCAGTACTAACCACAGGGAAGGTGGAAACACCATATATTTT.